This passage covers 6 T cell receptor beta chains from one sample sequenced in a study of Siglec-9 on CD8 T cells in melanoma. Using immunoSEQ multiplex PCR, the repertoire was profiled, and TCRdb retains in-frame clones only, with some absent. The table lists 25,000 to 30,000 clones, more than 80% of them singletons, with roughly 6% in the top ten. Sequences were obtained from Siglec-9- CD8+ T cells sorted from blood. All receptors come from a human donor in good health.

The sample holds a few counts of this clone. This sequence joins TRBV29-1 and TRBJ1-1, with D uncertain. Trimming removed 4 bases at V and 4 bases at J, with 13 bases between. The CDR3 has 13 amino acids. Germline V gene data show CDR1 as SQVTM and CDR2 as ANQGSEA. This chain's CDR3 is CSVVGDRGTEAFF. CDR3 nucleotide sequence: TGCAGCGTTGTAGGAGACCGGGGCACTGAAGCTTTCTTT.

V and J are TRBV10-3 and TRBJ2-1; D is possibly TRBD2 (5 bases). This CDR3 has 17 residues. V lost 6 bases and J lost 3, with 21 bases in between. CDR1 ENHRY and CDR2 SYGVKD come from the germline V gene. CDR3 nucleotide sequence: TGTGCCATCAGCGGGCGATCGGTAGCGCCTGACTACAATGAGCAGTTCTTC. Amino acids: CAISGRSVAPDYNEQFF.

The rearrangement uses TRBV9 and TRBJ2-7, with a possible D match to TRBD1 (6 bases). V lost 4 bases and J lost 0, with 14 bases in between. Germline values: CDR1 SGDLS, CDR2 YYNGEE. CDR3 length equals 15 residues. CDR3 nucleotides: TGTGCCAGCAGCCCGACAGGCCCAAGCTCCTACGAGCAGTACTTC. Protein sequence: CASSPTGPSSYEQYF.

The CDR3 loop is CASSPGPKAEQYF. CDR3 DNA sequence: TGTGCCAGCAGCCCGGGACCTAAGGCCGAGCAGTACTTC. The rearrangement uses TRBV28 and TRBJ2-7; D is possibly TRBD1 or TRBD2 (5 bases each). CDR3 length equals 13 residues. V lost 6 bases and J lost 6, with 15 bases in between. Germline loops: CDR1 MDHEN, CDR2 SYDVKM.

Here the CDR3 DNA reads TGTGCCAGCAGCTTAGCCTCTTTGGAGCTGTTTTTT. This gives the protein CASSLASLELFF. The chain joins TRBV7-3 to TRBJ2-2; no clear D gene. CDR1 and CDR2 from the germline V gene are SGHTA and FQGTGA. V lost 2 bases, J lost 10 bases, and 8 bases lay in between. This CDR3 contains 12 residues.

This clone was counted a few times. Here the CDR3 DNA reads TGCGCCAGCAGTGAATCCGGGGGCACTGAAGCTTTCTTT. The encoded protein is CASSESGGTEAFF. The V gene is TRBV10-1, the J gene TRBJ1-1, with TRBD1 as a possible D gene (5 bases). V lost 3 bases and J 4 bases, leaving 9 bases between the germline ends. In germline, CDR1 is WNHNN, CDR2 SYGVQD (reference sequence). This CDR3 has 13 amino acids.